These 8 T cell receptor beta chains share one sample of origin, sequenced in a study of blood T cell repertoires in COVID-19. Generated by immunoSEQ multiplex PCR, the TCRdb table keeps only in-frame clones and is missing some. The sample records approximately 220,000 clones, roughly 86% being singletons. Sequencing was carried out using PBMCs or T cells enriched from blood (not recorded which). The receptors derive from a woman aged 30 to 39 with acute COVID-19.

The chain is built from TRBV2 and TRBJ2-7; 12 bases agree with TRBD1. CDR3 length: 15 residues. V dropped 2 bases and J dropped 7; count of bases not matched to a gene: 6. The germline CDR1 and CDR2 sequences are SNHLY and FYNNEI. The CDR3 is CASSEPGQGAWEQYF. CDR3 DNA sequence: TGTGCCAGCAGTGAACCGGGACAGGGGGCGTGGGAGCAGTACTTC.

This clone was recorded only once. This chain joins TRBV18 and TRBJ2-5; no clear D. V was clipped by 2 bases and J by 5 bases, with 6 bases between them. The germline CDR1 and CDR2 sequences are KGHSH and LQKENI. CDR3 length: 12 residues. The CDR3 DNA reads TGTGCCAGCTCACCAGAGAGGGAGACCCAGTACTTC. The encoded protein is CASSPERETQYF.

This chain joins TRBV25-1 and TRBJ1-2; TRBD1 aligns across 8 bases. CDR1 MGHDK and CDR2 SYGVNS come from the germline V gene. The CDR3 is made up of 14 amino acids. With V trimmed by 5 bases and J by 8 bases, 10 bases remained unmatched. The CDR3 DNA is TGTGCCAGCAGTACAGGGGGAGAACTCTGGGGCTACACCTTC. It yields the protein CASSTGGELWGYTF.

This clone was picked up one time. The rearrangement joins TRBV7-9 to TRBJ2-2, with D perhaps matching TRBD2 (5 bases). Germline-derived CDR1 and CDR2 are SEHNR and FQNEAQ (reference sequence). Trimming removed 1 base at V and 4 bases at J, with 10 bases between. There are 15 residues in the CDR3. The CDR3 sequence: CASSLGSGFTGELFF. Here the CDR3 DNA reads TGTGCCAGCAGCTTAGGGTCGGGGTTCACCGGGGAGCTGTTTTTT.

The chain carries TRBV3-1 (or the pseudogene TRBV3-2) and TRBJ1-2; D is unclear. Germline V CDR1 and CDR2: LGHDT, YNNKEL (reference sequence). With 4 bases removed from V and 6 bases from J, the gap between germline ends came to 15 bases. The CDR3 sequence is 14 residues long. CDR3 loop: CASSPVRVKHGYTF. DNA of the CDR3: TGTGCCAGCAGCCCCGTGAGGGTTAAACATGGCTACACCTTC.

For the CDR3, the DNA is TGTGCCAGTAGTATAGGAAGGACAGGGTTCGAGACCCAGTACTTC. Translated, it gives CASSIGRTGFETQYF. This chain connects TRBV19 to TRBJ2-5, with TRBD1 matching over 8 bases. The CDR3 is made up of 15 amino acids. Germline CDR1 is LNHDA and CDR2 is SQIVND (reference sequence). The V gene end was trimmed by 1 base and the J gene end by 5 bases; junction bases not matched to a gene: 6.

On this clone: This sample also contains other DNA sequences that code for the same CDR3. The genes are TRBV30 and TRBJ1-3; tentative D call: TRBD1 (5 bases). Germline assignment: CDR1 GTSNPN and CDR2 SVGIG (reference sequence). V shed 0 bases and J shed 2 bases, with 11 bases lying between them. CDR3 size: 15 residues. CDR3 coding DNA: TGTGCCTGGAGTGTACCCGGGGGAGCTGGAAACACCATATATTTT. It translates to CAWSVPGGAGNTIYF.

This chain joins TRBV14 and TRBJ1-6; D not resolved. Germline CDR1 reads SGHDN; CDR2 reads FVKESK. The CDR3 is 13 residues long. Trimming pared 2 bases from V and 7 bases from J, leaving 6 bases between. DNA of the CDR3: TGTGCCAGCAGCCAACGGGAAAATTCACCCCTCCACTTT. Its protein is CASSQRENSPLHF.